These 18 T cell receptor beta chains originate from one sample sequenced in a study of shared clonotypes between healthy human individuals. The data were produced by immunoSEQ multiplex PCR, yet TCRdb's version contains in-frame clones alone and is incomplete. This sample has around 600,000 clones, with 85% to 95% found just once. Positively selected for CCR7, the CD45RO-negative cells used as naive CD8 cells excluded terminally differentiated effector memory CD45RA+ cells. The sequenced material came from naive CD8+ T cells sorted from blood. The source is a woman younger than 45 in good health.

The chain has TRBV14 and TRBJ2-5; D ambiguous. The end of the DNA aligns better with TRBJ2-7, so the J call may be wrong. The germline V gene has CDR1 SGHDN and CDR2 FVKESK. This CDR3 comprises 13 residues. The CDR3 is CASSLDEDYEQYF. The CDR3 nucleotides are TGTGCCAGCAGTCTCGACGAGGACTACGAGCAGTACTTC.

The V call is TRBV7-8, the J call TRBJ2-1, with D hard to call. Per germline, CDR1 SGHVS and CDR2 FQNEAQ. V was shortened by 1 base and J by 6 bases, with 13 bases between the two germline ends. The CDR3 covers 15 residues. CDR3 nucleotides: TGTGCCAGCAGCTTAGTATCCGGCGCTGGCAATGAGCAGTTCTTC. Its protein is CASSLVSGAGNEQFF.

V usage is TRBV21-1 and J usage is TRBJ2-2. TRBV21-1 is a known pseudogene. The CDR3 runs to 17 residues. The CDR3 sequence is CAKRVRDPTVRTGELFF. The CDR3 nucleotides are TGTGCCAAGAGAGTCCGGGACCCCACCGTCAGGACCGGGGAGCTGTTTTTT.

The J gene is TRBJ1-1, the V gene TRBV27, with 8 bases matching TRBD1. J lost 4 bases, V lost 2 bases, and 3 bases had no gene match. The CDR3 length is 14 residues. Looked up from germline, CDR1 is MNHEY and CDR2 is SMNVEV (reference sequence). The CDR3 spells CASSLRTGTTEAFF. DNA of the CDR3: TGTGCCAGCAGTTTACGGACAGGGACCACTGAAGCTTTCTTT.

This clone was seen only once. The genes are TRBV6-1 and TRBJ1-1, with D unresolved. This CDR3 spans 15 amino acids. V was shortened by 3 bases and J by 0 bases, with 11 bases between the two germline ends. Germline V gene sequence: CDR1 MNHNS, CDR2 SASEGT. CDR3: CASSEYRTMNTEAFF. CDR3 bases: TGTGCCAGCAGTGAGTATAGGACGATGAACACTGAAGCTTTCTTT.

The rearrangement uses TRBV13 and TRBJ2-2; D is unresolved. V shed 0 bases and J shed 5 bases, with 7 bases lying between them. CDR3 length: 14 residues. Germline V gene lookup returns CDR1 PRHDT and CDR2 FYEKMQ (reference sequence). The CDR3 DNA is TGTGCCAGCAGCTTAGGACTTTCGACCGGGGAGCTGTTTTTT. Translated: CASSLGLSTGELFF.

Only one count was recorded for this clone. This rearrangement joins TRBV7-9 to TRBJ1-1; D remains ambiguous. Between the trimmed V and J ends, which lost 5 bases and 5 bases, there was a span of 15 bases. Looked up from germline, CDR1 is SEHNR and CDR2 is FQNEAQ (reference sequence). This CDR3 has 14 residues. The DNA for the CDR3 is TGTGCCAGCAGCCCTATGGGGAGTAGAACTGAAGCTTTCTTT. Translation gives CASSPMGSRTEAFF.

This sequence joins TRBV27 and TRBJ1-5; D is uncertain. The CDR3 loop spans 13 amino acids. V dropped 7 bases and J dropped 5 bases, with 12 bases sitting between them. CDR1 and CDR2 (germline): MNHEY, SMNVEV (reference sequence). CDR3 coding DNA: TGTGCCAGCACTGCCAGCATCTATCAGCCCCAGCATTTT. Residues: CASTASIYQPQHF.

This chain uses TRBV13 with TRBJ2-2, with D unresolved. V was shortened by 4 bases and J by 3 bases, with 15 bases between the two germline ends. Germline V CDR1 and CDR2: PRHDT, FYEKMQ (reference sequence). CDR3 size: 16 residues. In DNA, the CDR3 is TGTGCCAGCAGCTCCCTCACTTCACGAGACACCGGGGAGCTGTTTTTT. Translation: CASSSLTSRDTGELFF.

V gene TRBV5-6 combines with J gene TRBJ2-7; 10 bases fit TRBD2. Looked up from germline, CDR1 is SGHDT and CDR2 is YYEEEE. The CDR3 extends over 15 amino acids. The V segment lost 1 base and the J segment 4 bases; nucleotides outside the gene matches: 5. The CDR3 spells CASSLTSGTQYEQYF. The CDR3, as DNA: TGTGCCAGCAGCTTGACTAGCGGGACCCAGTACGAGCAGTACTTC.

The rearrangement joins TRBV2 to TRBJ2-7; D is ambiguous. The CDR3 has 14 amino acids. Germline CDR1 is SNHLY and CDR2 is FYNNEI. V lost 6 bases and J lost 6, with 18 bases in between. The CDR3 region is CASRKLDTVSEQYF. The CDR3 DNA reads as TGTGCCAGCAGGAAATTAGACACGGTCTCCGAGCAGTACTTC.

This clone was detected a few times. The gene calls are TRBV13 and TRBJ1-1; TRBD1 agrees at 7 bases. There are 15 residues in the CDR3. CDR1 PRHDT and CDR2 FYEKMQ come from the germline V gene (reference sequence). V was clipped by 10 bases and J by 0 bases; unmatched bases: 11. This CDR3 is CATRTRGGMNTEAFF. In DNA, the CDR3 is TGTGCCACGAGGACCCGAGGGGGCATGAACACTGAAGCTTTCTTT.

This chain links TRBV28 with TRBJ1-1, with D perhaps matching TRBD1 (5 bases). CDR1 is MDHEN, CDR2 SYDVKM, per germline. The CDR3 is made up of 13 amino acids. V gave up 3 bases and J gave up 8 bases, with 13 bases separating them. The CDR3 nucleotides read TGTGCCAGCAGTTTGGGCAGGGCGGCAGAAGCTTTCTTT. Translation: CASSLGRAAEAFF.

The chain has TRBV5-4 and TRBJ1-2; no clear D gene. From germline, CDR1 is SGHNT and CDR2 YYREEE (reference sequence). The V end was cut by 2 bases, the J end by 8 bases, with 16 bases between. This CDR3 has 14 residues. For the CDR3, the DNA is TGTGCCAGCAGCTTCGAAGACTCCGCACGCGGCTACACCTTC. It specifies CASSFEDSARGYTF.

This clone was seen once. This chain links TRBV29-1 with TRBJ2-7; D remains ambiguous. Trimming removed 1 base at V and 0 bases at J, with 13 bases between. The CDR3 spans 15 residues. Looked up from germline, CDR1 is SQVTM and CDR2 is ANQGSEA. DNA for the CDR3: TGCAGCGTTGAAGGAACAGCCAAGAGCTCCTACGAGCAGTACTTC. Protein product: CSVEGTAKSSYEQYF.

V usage is TRBV29-1 and J usage is TRBJ2-7, with 7 bases fitting TRBD2. This CDR3 comprises 14 residues. Germline V gene sequence: CDR1 SQVTM, CDR2 ANQGSEA. Losses at the gene ends were 6 bases for V and 0 bases for J; bases not matched to a gene: 8. CDR3 region: CSVSSGLSSYEQYF. In nucleotides, the CDR3 is TGCAGCGTGTCTAGCGGTTTGAGCTCCTACGAGCAGTACTTC.

About this clone: This specimen includes other DNA sequences encoding the same CDR3. V and J are TRBV18 and TRBJ2-7; tentative D call: TRBD1 (5 bases). V was pared by 6 bases and J by 1 base, with 10 bases between. CDR3 size: 13 residues. Germline V gene data show CDR1 as KGHSH and CDR2 as LQKENI. The CDR3 loop reads CASSPDSSYEQYF. CDR3 DNA: TGTGCCAGCTCCCCCGACAGTTCCTACGAGCAGTACTTC. Supplemented by reference TRBV18 and TRBJ2-7, the full variable domain reads NAGVMQNPRHLVRRRGQEARLRCSPMKGHSHVYWYRQLPEEGLKFMVYLQKENIIDESGMPKERFSAEFPKEGPSILRIQQVVRGDSAAYFCASSPDSSYEQYFGPGTRLTVT.

V gene TRBV28 combines with J gene TRBJ2-2; a possible D gene is TRBD2 (6 bases). The CDR3 is 14 amino acids. CDR1 is MDHEN, CDR2 SYDVKM, per germline. Trimming took 6 bases from V and 6 from J, leaving 14 bases between them. CDR3 in amino acids: CASSRGGRAGELFF. In DNA form, the CDR3 reads TGTGCCAGCAGCCGGGGAGGAAGGGCCGGGGAGCTGTTTTTT. Based on the CDR3 plus reference TRBV28 and TRBJ2-2, the full variable domain is DVKVTQSSRYLVKRTGEKVFLECVQDMDHENMFWYRQDPGLGLRLIYFSYDVKMKEKGDIPEGYSVSREKKERFSLILESASTNQTSMYLCASSRGGRAGELFFGEGSRLTVL.